The 19 T cell receptor beta chains reported below all come from one sample, sequenced in a study of shared clonotypes between healthy human individuals. The table came from immunoSEQ multiplex PCR; TCRdb's copy has only in-frame clones and leaves some out. The sample lists about 690,000 clones, 90% occurring once. The sample consisted of memory CD8+ T cells from PBMCs. Subset indicated: CD45RO+ cells pooled with CCR7-negative TemRA cells. The receptors derive from a man younger than 35 in good health. Some clones in this sample may be carry-over from other donors' samples.

The chain combines TRBV12-5 with TRBJ2-3; tentative D call: TRBD1 (5 bases). Germline loops: CDR1 LGHNT, CDR2 FRNRAP. Trimming took 10 bases from V and 5 from J, leaving 10 bases between them. This CDR3 is 11 amino acids long. The CDR3 DNA follows: TGTGCTACAGGGCGAAAAGATACGCAGTATTTT. Encoded protein: CATGRKDTQYF.

This chain uses TRBV28 with TRBJ2-3; 11 bases line up with TRBD1. The CDR3 loop spans 17 amino acids. The ends lost 3 bases at V and 7 bases at J; junction bases unmatched: 12. In germline, CDR1 is MDHEN, CDR2 SYDVKM. CDR3 residues: CASSLVGQGVYTYTQYF. CDR3 coding DNA: TGTGCCAGCAGTTTGGTGGGACAGGGGGTTTATACATATACGCAGTATTTT.

This chain joins TRBV6-6 and TRBJ2-5, with D unresolved. The ends were cut back, 6 bases at V and 2 bases at J, with 13 bases in the middle. The CDR3 is 14 amino acids. Germline CDR1 reads MNHNY; CDR2 reads SVGAGI (reference sequence). CDR3 in DNA: TGTGCCAGCAGGGGATGGGCGGAACAAGAGACCCAGTACTTC. Amino acids: CASRGWAEQETQYF.

This clone was recorded only once. The rearrangement links TRBV28 to TRBJ1-5, with 7 bases aligning to TRBD1. There are 14 residues in the CDR3. From germline, CDR1 is MDHEN and CDR2 SYDVKM. With V trimmed by 4 bases and J by 6 bases, 6 bases remained unmatched. The CDR3 DNA reads TGTGCCAGCAGTTCCCGACAGGGAATTCAGCCCCAGCATTTT. Protein product: CASSSRQGIQPQHF.

This clone was observed a single time. The chain carries TRBV4-2 and TRBJ2-7, with 13 bases that match TRBD2. CDR1 and CDR2 (germline): LGHNA, YNFKEQ. V dropped 3 bases and J dropped 6; count of bases not matched to a gene: 11. CDR3 length equals 17 residues. DNA for the CDR3: TGTGCCAGCAGCCAGGGGCCTCGGACTAGCGGGAGAGGCGAGCAGTACTTC. This encodes CASSQGPRTSGRGEQYF.

V gene TRBV7-2 combines with J gene TRBJ2-2, with 12 bases fitting TRBD1. The CDR3 covers 17 residues. CDR1 SGHTA and CDR2 FQGNSA come from the germline V gene. The V gene end was trimmed by 4 bases and the J gene end by 6 bases; junction bases not matched to a gene: 9. The CDR3: CASSSFVGTGGSGELFF. CDR3 bases: TGTGCCAGCAGCTCTTTTGTGGGGACAGGGGGCTCCGGGGAGCTGTTTTTT. The entire variable domain, with the rest obtained from reference TRBV7-2 and TRBJ2-2, is as follows: GAGVSQSPSNKVTEKGKDVELRCDPISGHTALYWYRQSLGQGLEFLIYFQGNSAPDKSGLPSDRFSAERTGGSVSTLTIQRTQQEDSAVYLCASSSFVGTGGSGELFFGEGSRLTVL.

In nucleotides, the CDR3 is TGTGCCAGCAGCGCCACCATCGTGGACATTCAGTACTTC. It is translated as CASSATIVDIQYF. The V call is TRBV9, the J call TRBJ2-4; D gene unclear. Between the trimmed V and J ends, which lost 3 bases and 8 bases, there was a span of 12 bases. CDR3 length equals 13 residues. Looked up from germline, CDR1 is SGDLS and CDR2 is YYNGEE.

The chain is built from TRBV7-9 and TRBJ1-5, with D unresolved. Trimming left V 5 bases short and J 0 bases short, with 5 bases between. This CDR3 has 13 residues. Germline-derived CDR1 and CDR2 are SEHNR and FQNEAQ (reference sequence). Here the CDR3 DNA reads TGTGCCAGCAGCGGCAATAGCAATCAGCCCCAGCATTTT. Translating gives CASSGNSNQPQHF.

The J gene is TRBJ2-7, the V gene TRBV7-6; TRBD2 aligns across 9 bases. After removal of 5 bases from V and 6 bases from J, the junction contained 5 bases not matched to a gene. CDR3 length: 13 residues. The V gene's germline CDR1 is SGHVS and CDR2 FNYEAQ. This CDR3 is CASSLGGRAEQYF. CDR3 DNA: TGTGCCAGCAGCCTCGGCGGGAGGGCCGAGCAGTACTTC.

The V gene is TRBV5-1, the J gene TRBJ2-6; perhaps D is TRBD1 or TRBD2 (6 bases each). V shed 5 bases and J shed 4 bases, with 22 bases lying between them. The CDR3 covers 18 residues. Germline CDR1 and CDR2: SGHRS and YFSETQ. The CDR3 nucleotides read TGCGCCAGCAGGGCCGGGGGCACCTTAGTTGAGGGGGCCAACGTCCTGACTTTC. It codes for CASRAGGTLVEGANVLTF.

The V and J genes are TRBV27 and TRBJ2-7; tentative D call: TRBD1 (5 bases). Germline CDR1 MNHEY, CDR2 SMNVEV (reference sequence). The CDR3 runs to 14 residues. Trimming removed 2 bases from V and 5 bases from J, with 13 bases in between. CDR3: CASSLRSGFHEQYF. The DNA for the CDR3 is TGTGCCAGCAGTTTACGTTCAGGGTTCCACGAGCAGTACTTC.

The chain is built from TRBV30 and TRBJ1-2; TRBD1 matches at 10 bases. V shed 7 bases and J 4 bases; nucleotides not matched to a gene: 3. This CDR3 contains 12 residues. Germline V lookup: CDR1 GTSNPN, CDR2 SVGIG (reference sequence). CDR3 loop: CASDRGTYGYTF. CDR3 in DNA: TGTGCCTCGGACAGGGGGACCTATGGCTACACCTTC.

The chain links TRBV7-8 to TRBJ2-5; a weak D match, TRBD1 (5 bases). In germline, CDR1 is SGHVS, CDR2 FQNEAQ. The CDR3 length is 15 residues. The ends were cut back, 0 bases at V and 5 bases at J, with 13 bases in the middle. The CDR3 DNA follows: TGTGCCAGCAGCTTAGCGCAGGGATGGTGGGAGACCCAGTACTTC. It yields the protein CASSLAQGWWETQYF.

The chain recombines TRBV7-9 with TRBJ2-1; a possible D gene is TRBD1 (6 bases). Germline V gene lookup returns CDR1 SEHNR and CDR2 FQNEAQ (reference sequence). CDR3 length equals 15 residues. V lost 1 base to trimming and J lost 8 bases, with 15 bases between them. CDR3 nucleotide sequence: TGTGCCAGCAGCTTAGGGGGCAGGGGTTTCGATGAGCAGTTCTTC. Amino acid sequence: CASSLGGRGFDEQFF.

V and J are TRBV27 and TRBJ2-7; 7 bases match TRBD2. With 2 bases clipped from V and 7 bases from J, the junction kept 8 bases outside the gene matches. Germline V gene data show CDR1 as MNHEY and CDR2 as SMNVEV (reference sequence). This CDR3 is 14 amino acids long. CDR3 region: CASSLGRGTWEQYF. DNA for the CDR3: TGTGCCAGCAGTTTAGGGAGGGGTACTTGGGAGCAGTACTTC.

The rearrangement joins TRBV28 to TRBJ1-1; D gene uncertain. V was pared by 4 bases and J by 4 bases, with 13 bases between. CDR3 size: 14 residues. Germline values: CDR1 MDHEN, CDR2 SYDVKM. The CDR3 sequence is CASSSVGRGTEAFF. CDR3 DNA sequence: TGTGCCAGCAGTTCTGTGGGCAGAGGCACTGAAGCTTTCTTT. The whole variable domain, remainder taken from reference TRBV28 and TRBJ1-1, is DVKVTQSSRYLVKRTGEKVFLECVQDMDHENMFWYRQDPGLGLRLIYFSYDVKMKEKGDIPEGYSVSREKKERFSLILESASTNQTSMYLCASSSVGRGTEAFFGQGTRLTVV.

This rearrangement joins TRBV14 to TRBJ1-1, with D hard to call. Germline V gene lookup returns CDR1 SGHDN and CDR2 FVKESK. The CDR3 extends over 11 amino acids. V dropped 7 bases and J dropped 4 bases, with 7 bases sitting between them. The CDR3 protein is CASTEGTEAFF. CDR3 nucleotides: TGTGCCAGCACGGAGGGCACTGAAGCTTTCTTT.

This sequence joins TRBV28 and TRBJ2-7, with 9 bases matching TRBD1. The junction had 7 bases not matched to a gene; V was cut back by 5 bases and J by 5 bases. The V gene's germline CDR1 is MDHEN and CDR2 SYDVKM. There are 14 residues in the CDR3. CDR3: CASSDRGWYDEQYF. The CDR3, as DNA: TGTGCCAGCAGTGACAGGGGGTGGTATGACGAGCAGTACTTC.

The genes are TRBV28 and TRBJ1-4; D is ambiguous. From germline, CDR1 is MDHEN and CDR2 SYDVKM. Between the trimmed V and J ends, which lost 8 bases and 0 bases, there was a span of 7 bases. The CDR3 loop spans 13 amino acids. CDR3 in amino acids: CASGSATNEKLFF. The CDR3 bases are TGTGCCAGCGGTTCTGCAACTAATGAAAAACTGTTTTTT.